The present entry profiles one TCR beta chain with its context. Antigen unknown. Replicate PCRs from sorted subsets contained approximately 190 ng DNA, which is around 29,000 T cell genomes. Measured with immunoSEQ multiplex PCR; TCRdb has only the in-frame clones, and not every one. The sample consists of 150,000 to 200,000 clones, around 63% of them appearing once. Healthy HIV-negative adults without recent acute infections or vaccinations served as donors. Naive CD45RA+ and memory CD45RA-negative subsets were split from CD4+ cells. Germline V CDR1 and CDR2: SEHNR, FQNEAQ (reference sequence). V lost 8 bases and J 2 bases, leaving 10 bases between the germline ends. CDR3 size: 12 residues. This sample is part of a study of shared clonotypes between healthy human individuals. Study-wide results and caveats: Represented genetic and exposure-history diversity was restricted by having few donors.

The source of this sequence is a man younger than 40 in good health. Sample: memory CD4+ T cells sorted from blood. Subset here: CD45RA-negative fraction. The chain links TRBV7-9 to TRBJ2-7; D ambiguous. The CDR3, as DNA: TGTGCCAGCGTCTCGCTAACCTACGAGCAGTACTTC. Protein product: CASVSLTYEQYF. Based on the CDR3 plus reference TRBV7-9 and TRBJ2-7, the full variable domain is DTGVSQNPRHKITKRGQNVTFRCDPISEHNRLYWYRQTLGQGPEFLTYFQNEAQLEKSRLLSDRFSAERPKGSFSTLEIQRTEQGDSAMYLCASVSLTYEQYFGPGTRLTVT.